This entry features one TCR beta chain sequence. Amplification yielded TCR beta CDR3 regions, with RNA transcripts as the source. The HTBI set primed first-round TCR CDR3 RT-PCR. Via MiXCR, TCRdb re-called the multiplex PCR reads, giving one row per CDR3 protein. The repertoire holds around 50,000 distinct CDR3 sequences, less than 50% seen once, with over 8% in the top ten. The study left out patients who had uncontrolled infection, other autoimmune disease, pregnancy or lactation. This sample was taken from a study of T cells in Graves' hyperthyroidism and ophthalmopathy. Study-level information: At initial diagnosis, before any treatment had begun, peripheral blood was obtained.

The sequenced sample was blood. The TCR comes from a woman aged 50 to 60 with Graves' ophthalmopathy.

CDR3 coding DNA: TGTGCCAGCAGCCCTCCGGGAACAGGGAACACCGGGGAGCTGTTTTTT. This codes for CASSPPGTGNTGELFF. The rearrangement uses TRBV12-3 or TRBV12-4 and TRBJ2-2; perhaps D is TRBD1 or TRBD2 (5 bases each). This CDR3 comprises 16 residues. V gave up 6 bases and J gave up 1 base, with 15 bases separating them.